One T cell receptor beta chain is described in this entry. The protocol was immunoSEQ multiplex PCR, while the TCRdb copy is restricted to in-frame clones and leaves out a portion. The repertoire holds 150,000 to 200,000 clones, about 90% seen once, with 5% to 7% in the top ten. This entry belongs to a study of T cell responses to AZD1222 COVID-19 vaccine. The CDR3 runs to 14 residues. CDR1 and CDR2 from the germline V gene are SGHVS and FQNEAQ. With V trimmed by 5 bases and J by 2 bases, 4 bases remained unmatched. The source of this sequence is an adult in good health. Material: peripheral blood, obtained on day 0 of AZD1222 vaccination. The rearrangement joins TRBV7-8 to TRBJ2-3; TRBD2 matches at 7 bases. CDR3 bases: TGTGCCAGCAGCGGCGGGGGACTCACAGATACGCAGTATTTT. Translation gives CASSGGGLTDTQYF. Full variable domain (missing parts from reference TRBV7-8 and TRBJ2-3): GAGVSQSPRYKVAKRGQDVALRCDPISGHVSLFWYQQALGQGPEFLTYFQNEAQLDKSGLPSDRFFAERPEGSVSTLKIQRTQQEDSAVYLCASSGGGLTDTQYFGPGTRLTVL.